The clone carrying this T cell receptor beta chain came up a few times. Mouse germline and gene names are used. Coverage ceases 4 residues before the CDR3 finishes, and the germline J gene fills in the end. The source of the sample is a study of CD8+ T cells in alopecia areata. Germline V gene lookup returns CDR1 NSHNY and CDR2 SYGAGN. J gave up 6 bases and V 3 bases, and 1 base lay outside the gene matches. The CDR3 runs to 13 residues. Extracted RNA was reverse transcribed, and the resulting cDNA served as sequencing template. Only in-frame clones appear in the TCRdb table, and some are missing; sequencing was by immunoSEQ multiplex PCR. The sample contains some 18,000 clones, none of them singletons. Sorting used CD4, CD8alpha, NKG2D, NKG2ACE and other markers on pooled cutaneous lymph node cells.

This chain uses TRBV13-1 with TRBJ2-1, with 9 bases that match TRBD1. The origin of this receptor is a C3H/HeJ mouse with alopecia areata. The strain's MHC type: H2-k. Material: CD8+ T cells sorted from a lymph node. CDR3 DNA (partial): TGTGCCAGCAGTGGGACAGGGGTTGCT. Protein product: CASSGTGVA. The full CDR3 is CASSGTGVAEQFF.